The rows below give T cell receptor beta chains drawn from one sample of a study of blood T cell repertoires in COVID-19. TCRdb's table, derived via immunoSEQ multiplex PCR, lists solely in-frame clones and lacks some. The data show fewer than 150,000 clones, 75% to 90% seen once. Sequenced material: peripheral blood. The source is a woman aged 45-59 years who had recovered from COVID-19. Each CDR3 is given with its conserved first and last residue. A D gene is named only where the DNA matches it firmly. Where a row states a size, it is once, few, many or the class of an expanded clone; other rows omit it.

V: TRBV7-2; size: NA; J: TRBJ2-3; D: TRBD1; CDR3: CASSLRLTGGRTDTQYF; DNA: TGTGCCAGCAGCTTAAGGTTGACAGGGGGCAGGACAGATACGCAGTATTTT
V: TRBV30; size: once; J: TRBJ2-7; D: TRBD2; CDR3: CAWKGIVGRAPSYEQYF; DNA: TGTGCCTGGAAGGGGATAGTCGGGAGGGCTCCTTCCTACGAGCAGTACTTC
V: TRBV7-2; size: NA; J: TRBJ2-5; D: NA; CDR3: CASSLVNTQETQYF; DNA: TGTGCCAGCAGCTTAGTAAACACCCAAGAGACCCAGTACTTC
V: TRBV6-1; size: NA; J: TRBJ1-2; D: NA; CDR3: CASSERSLQGHGYTF; DNA: TGTGCCAGCAGTGAACGTTCCCTACAGGGTCACGGCTACACCTTC
V: TRBV5-1; size: NA; J: TRBJ2-3; D: TRBD2; CDR3: CASSLDGGGATDTQYF; DNA: TGCGCCAGCAGCTTGGATGGCGGGGGGGCCACAGATACGCAGTATTTT
V: TRBV4-2; size: NA; J: TRBJ1-1; D: TRBD1; CDR3: CASSPRQGGLGTEAFF; DNA: TGTGCCAGCAGCCCAAGACAGGGAGGCCTCGGCACTGAAGCTTTCTTT
V: TRBV7-8; size: NA; J: TRBJ1-4; D: TRBD1; CDR3: CASSLTRGTGEKLFF; DNA: TGTGCCAGCAGCTTGACGAGGGGGACAGGCGAAAAACTGTTTTTT
V: TRBV9; size: NA; J: TRBJ1-2; D: TRBD1; CDR3: CASSLGFDRDRGLKGGYTF; DNA: TGTGCCAGCAGCCTAGGTTTCGACCGGGACAGGGGGTTGAAAGGTGGCTACACCTTC
V: TRBV7-9; size: NA; J: TRBJ1-2; D: NA; CDR3: CASSSLGQNYGYTF; DNA: TGTGCCAGCAGCTCTTTGGGGCAGAACTATGGCTACACCTTC
V: TRBV4-1; size: NA; J: TRBJ2-3; D: TRBD2; CDR3: CASSQERGGPTDTQYF; DNA: TGCGCCAGCAGCCAAGAGCGGGGGGGGCCCACAGATACGCAGTATTTT
V: TRBV18; size: NA; J: TRBJ2-5; D: NA; CDR3: CASSPQTGNGETQYF; DNA: TGTGCCAGCTCACCACAAACAGGGAATGGTGAGACCCAGTACTTC
V: TRBV19; size: few; J: TRBJ2-1; D: NA; CDR3: CASSNYLRGNEQFF; DNA: TGTGCCAGTAGTAATTATCTAAGAGGTAATGAGCAGTTCTTC
V: TRBV30; size: NA; J: TRBJ1-6; D: TRBD1; CDR3: CARRDRGSPLHF; DNA: TGTGCCCGCCGGGACAGGGGTTCACCCCTCCACTTT
V: TRBV3-1/TRBV3-2; size: NA; J: TRBJ1-6; D: TRBD1; CDR3: CASSRLDREGSPLHF; DNA: TGTGCCAGCAGCCGTTTGGACAGGGAGGGTTCACCCCTCCACTTT
V: TRBV2; size: NA; J: TRBJ2-3; D: NA; CDR3: CASLRDSTDTQYF; DNA: TGTGCCAGCCTACGGGACTCCACAGATACGCAGTATTTT
V: TRBV2; size: NA; J: TRBJ1-5; D: TRBD1; CDR3: CASSGTGGPNQPQHF; DNA: TGTGCCAGCAGTGGGACAGGTGGGCCGAATCAGCCCCAGCATTTT
V: TRBV11-3; size: NA; J: TRBJ2-1; D: NA; CDR3: CASTILHDEQFF; DNA: TGTGCCAGCACCATACTCCATGATGAGCAGTTCTTC
V: TRBV2; size: NA; J: TRBJ2-3; D: TRBD2; CDR3: CASTGWAGEGDTQYF; DNA: TGTGCCAGCACCGGATGGGCGGGGGAGGGAGATACGCAGTATTTT
V: TRBV2; size: NA; J: TRBJ2-2; D: TRBD1; CDR3: CASSVTGRAGELFF; DNA: TGTGCCAGCAGTGTGACAGGGCGGGCCGGGGAGCTGTTTTTT
V: TRBV10-3; size: many; J: TRBJ1-5; D: NA; CDR3: CAISGTNSNQPQHF; DNA: TGTGCCATCAGTGGGACAAATAGCAATCAGCCCCAGCATTTT
V: TRBV5-5; size: few; J: TRBJ2-5; D: TRBD2; CDR3: CASTTQTLAGKETQYF; DNA: TGTGCCAGCACCACTCAAACCCTAGCGGGGAAAGAGACCCAGTACTTC
V: TRBV5-6; size: NA; J: TRBJ2-3; D: TRBD2; CDR3: CASSLPGGRTDTQYF; DNA: TGTGCCAGCAGCTTACCGGGGGGAAGGACAGATACGCAGTATTTT
V: TRBV4-2; size: NA; J: TRBJ2-1; D: NA; CDR3: CASSHPPPGNEQFF; DNA: TGTGCCAGCAGCCATCCCCCCCCGGGCAATGAGCAGTTCTTC
V: TRBV19; size: NA; J: TRBJ2-2; D: TRBD1; CDR3: CASCDRGDTGELFF; DNA: TGTGCCAGTTGTGACAGGGGGGACACCGGGGAGCTGTTTTTT
V: TRBV6-5; size: NA; J: TRBJ2-7; D: NA; CDR3: CASSYSAETYEQYF; DNA: TGTGCCAGCAGTTACTCGGCGGAGACCTACGAGCAGTACTTC
V: TRBV9; size: NA; J: TRBJ2-3; D: TRBD2; CDR3: CASSVVPGGVTDTQYF; DNA: TGTGCCAGCAGCGTAGTTCCGGGAGGGGTCACAGATACGCAGTATTTT
V: TRBV10-3; size: NA; J: TRBJ2-5; D: TRBD1; CDR3: CAISDPGAGQGETQYF; DNA: TGTGCCATCAGTGACCCCGGGGCCGGACAGGGGGAGACCCAGTACTTC
V: TRBV12-3/TRBV12-4; size: NA; J: TRBJ2-7; D: NA; CDR3: CASTRGAAYEQYF; DNA: TGTGCCAGCACCCGTGGGGCGGCCTACGAGCAGTACTTC
V: TRBV4-1; size: NA; J: TRBJ1-4; D: NA; CDR3: CASSPRTRKDSLVFF; DNA: TGCGCCAGCAGCCCCAGGACTAGGAAGGACTCTCTGGTGTTTTTT
V: TRBV30; size: NA; J: TRBJ1-2; D: TRBD1; CDR3: CAWRMDRSGYGYTF; DNA: TGTGCCTGGCGGATGGACAGGTCTGGCTATGGCTACACCTTC
V: TRBV18; size: NA; J: TRBJ2-3; D: TRBD2; CDR3: CASSSFLAGAKPTDTQYF; DNA: TGTGCCAGCTCATCTTTTCTAGCGGGAGCGAAACCCACAGATACGCAGTATTTT
V: TRBV11-2; size: NA; J: TRBJ2-6; D: TRBD2; CDR3: CASSLVAGGWRANVLTF; DNA: TGTGCCAGCAGCTTAGTGGCGGGGGGGTGGCGGGCCAACGTCCTGACTTTC
V: TRBV7-8; size: NA; J: TRBJ1-2; D: TRBD1; CDR3: CASSSTGDGYTF; DNA: TGTGCCAGCAGCTCAACAGGGGATGGCTACACCTTC
V: TRBV6-5; size: NA; J: TRBJ2-1; D: NA; CDR3: CASSLDGRGQFF; DNA: TGTGCCAGCAGTCTAGACGGGAGAGGGCAGTTCTTC
V: TRBV7-3; size: NA; J: TRBJ2-5; D: TRBD2; CDR3: CASSGTSGGDETQYF; DNA: TGTGCCAGCAGCGGTACTAGCGGGGGTGATGAGACCCAGTACTTC
V: TRBV6-5; size: once; J: TRBJ2-1; D: TRBD2; CDR3: CASSYLLAGGSYEQFF; DNA: TGTGCCAGCAGTTACCTACTAGCGGGAGGATCCTATGAGCAGTTCTTC
V: TRBV28; size: NA; J: TRBJ2-7; D: NA; CDR3: CASSPAYEQYF; DNA: TGTGCCAGCAGTCCGGCCTACGAGCAGTACTTC
V: TRBV5-5; size: once; J: TRBJ1-5; D: TRBD1; CDR3: CASSPWDSFNQPQHF; DNA: TGTGCCAGCAGCCCTTGGGACAGCTTCAATCAGCCCCAGCATTTT
V: TRBV5-1; size: once; J: TRBJ2-7; D: TRBD1; CDR3: CASSLGRQGHEQYF; DNA: TGCGCCAGCAGCTTGGGGAGACAGGGCCACGAGCAGTACTTC
V: TRBV7-9; size: NA; J: TRBJ1-2; D: NA; CDR3: CASSLGSTYGYTF; DNA: TGTGCCAGCAGCTTAGGGTCGACATATGGCTACACCTTC
V: TRBV7-2; size: NA; J: TRBJ1-1; D: NA; CDR3: CASSPSLSEAFF; DNA: TGTGCCAGCAGCCCATCACTCTCCGAAGCTTTCTTT
V: TRBV19; size: once; J: TRBJ1-4; D: NA; CDR3: CASNDAAATNEKLFF; DNA: TGTGCCAGTAATGATGCGGCAGCAACTAATGAAAAACTGTTTTTT
V: TRBV7-2; size: NA; J: TRBJ2-7; D: NA; CDR3: CASSPQAGVLFEQYF; DNA: TGTGCCAGCAGTCCCCAGGCAGGGGTTCTTTTCGAGCAGTACTTC
V: TRBV7-9; size: NA; J: TRBJ2-5; D: TRBD2; CDR3: CASSLGFHNGGTEETQYF; DNA: TGTGCCAGCAGCTTAGGGTTTCATAACGGGGGGACCGAAGAGACCCAGTACTTC
V: TRBV30; size: NA; J: TRBJ2-3; D: NA; CDR3: CAWESGSADTQYF; DNA: TGTGCCTGGGAGAGTGGGAGCGCAGATACGCAGTATTTT
V: TRBV25-1; size: NA; J: TRBJ2-7; D: TRBD1; CDR3: CASSAQGATYEQYF; DNA: TGTGCCAGCAGTGCTCAGGGGGCCACCTACGAGCAGTACTTC
V: TRBV4-3; size: NA; J: TRBJ2-1; D: NA; CDR3: CASSQEYNPGNEQFF; DNA: TGCGCCAGCAGCCAAGAGTACAACCCGGGCAATGAGCAGTTCTTC
V: TRBV12-3/TRBV12-4; size: NA; J: TRBJ2-7; D: NA; CDR3: CASTLSPPYEQYF; DNA: TGTGCCAGCACTTTGTCCCCTCCTTACGAGCAGTACTTC